The clone carrying this TCR beta chain occurred a few times. Its matching antigen is unknown. Prepared TCR beta cDNA libraries contained unique molecular identifiers. The authors obtained 500,000 or so cDNA molecules from approximately 1 to 10 million T cells. Each CDR3 protein is one row after TCRdb ran MiXCR on the PCR reads. The data show 740,000 or so distinct CDR3 sequences, with approximately 53% seen just once and 4.6% held by the top ten. The data originate from a study of post-analysis software for immune sequencing data. Points from the study as a whole: Five TRBV segments (TRBV5-6, TRBV5-1 and TRBV20-1 among them) occurred more frequently in patients than in controls. When compared against controls, multiple sclerosis patients showed significantly lower normalized Chao1 diversity.

The ends lost 4 bases at V and 1 base at J; junction bases unmatched: 9. The CDR3 has 16 amino acids. The sequence came from a girl between 10 and 17 years old with multiple sclerosis. The rearrangement links TRBV12-3 or TRBV12-4 to TRBJ2-7, with 8 nucleotides matching TRBD2. Input material: blood. The CDR3 region is CASSSFSGRESYEQYF. In DNA, the CDR3 is TGTGCCAGCAGTTCCTTCTCCGGGAGGGAATCCTACGAGCAGTACTTC.